This T cell receptor beta chain emerged from a study of T cells after yellow fever vaccination. General study results and limits: Peaking on day 5 versus 15, the secondary response was faster but weaker. At around 95% for CD4 and 70% to 90% for CD8, most primary-vaccination clones showed up again after the booster.

A word on this clonotype: Its antigen remains unknown.

The 5'RACE template-switching step produced TCR cDNA and added a universal primer site and UMIs. TCRdb used MiXCR to reprocess the 5' RACE reads, holding one entry per CDR3 protein. In the table there are approximately 510,000 distinct CDR3 sequences, about a fifth of which are singletons. V shed 3 bases and J shed 5 bases, with 10 bases lying between them. The CDR3 runs to 13 residues. The sequenced sample was PBMCs, obtained 21 days after the first yellow fever vaccination. The chain joins TRBV12-3 or TRBV12-4 to TRBJ1-1, with D possibly TRBD1 on 5 matching bases. This TCR was recovered from a man aged 18 to 30 who received the YFV17D yellow fever vaccine. The CDR3 coding sequence is TGTGCCAGCAGTTTTATTCAGGGAACTGAAGCTTTCTTT. This codes for CASSFIQGTEAFF.